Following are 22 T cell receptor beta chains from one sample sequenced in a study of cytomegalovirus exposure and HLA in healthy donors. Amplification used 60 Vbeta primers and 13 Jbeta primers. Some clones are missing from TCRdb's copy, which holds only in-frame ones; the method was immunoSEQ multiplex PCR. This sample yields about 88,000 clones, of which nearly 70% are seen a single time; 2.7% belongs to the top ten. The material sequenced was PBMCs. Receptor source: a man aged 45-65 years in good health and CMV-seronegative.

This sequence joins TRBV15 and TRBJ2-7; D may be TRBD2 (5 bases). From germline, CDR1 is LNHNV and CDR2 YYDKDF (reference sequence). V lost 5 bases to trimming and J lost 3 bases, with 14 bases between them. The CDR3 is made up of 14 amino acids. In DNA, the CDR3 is TGTGCCACCAGCGGCGGACCGGCGGGCTACGAGCAGTACTTC. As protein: CATSGGPAGYEQYF.

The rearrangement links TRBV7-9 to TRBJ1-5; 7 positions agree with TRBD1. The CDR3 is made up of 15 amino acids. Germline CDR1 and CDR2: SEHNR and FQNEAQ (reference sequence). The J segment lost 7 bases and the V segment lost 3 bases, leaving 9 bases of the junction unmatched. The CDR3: CASSFSDRVGQPQHF. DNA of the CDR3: TGTGCCAGCAGCTTTAGCGACAGGGTCGGGCAGCCCCAGCATTTT.

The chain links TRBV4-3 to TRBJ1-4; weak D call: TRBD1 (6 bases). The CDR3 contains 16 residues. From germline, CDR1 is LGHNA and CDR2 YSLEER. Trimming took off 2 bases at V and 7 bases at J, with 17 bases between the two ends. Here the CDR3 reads CASSQSNRAGAEKLFF. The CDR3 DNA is TGCGCCAGCAGCCAAAGCAATCGGGCAGGGGCTGAAAAACTGTTTTTT.

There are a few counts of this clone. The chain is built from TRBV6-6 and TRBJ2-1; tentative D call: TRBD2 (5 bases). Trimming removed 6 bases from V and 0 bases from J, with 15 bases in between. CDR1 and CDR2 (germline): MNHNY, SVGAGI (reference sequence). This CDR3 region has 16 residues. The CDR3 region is CASRTLLGSSYNEQFF. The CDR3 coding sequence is TGTGCCAGCAGGACTCTCCTGGGGAGCTCCTACAATGAGCAGTTCTTC.

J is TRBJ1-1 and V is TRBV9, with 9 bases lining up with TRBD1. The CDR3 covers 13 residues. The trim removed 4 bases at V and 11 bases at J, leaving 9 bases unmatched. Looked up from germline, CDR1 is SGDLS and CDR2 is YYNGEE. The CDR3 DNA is TGTGCCAGCAGCCTTGATACAGGGGGCACTGCTTTCTTT. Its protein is CASSLDTGGTAFF.

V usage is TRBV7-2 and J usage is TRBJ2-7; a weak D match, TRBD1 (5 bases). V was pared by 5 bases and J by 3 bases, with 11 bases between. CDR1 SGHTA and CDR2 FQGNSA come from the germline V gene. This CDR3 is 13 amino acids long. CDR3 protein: CASSQGPIYEQYF. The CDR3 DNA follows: TGTGCCAGCAGCCAGGGTCCTATCTACGAGCAGTACTTC.

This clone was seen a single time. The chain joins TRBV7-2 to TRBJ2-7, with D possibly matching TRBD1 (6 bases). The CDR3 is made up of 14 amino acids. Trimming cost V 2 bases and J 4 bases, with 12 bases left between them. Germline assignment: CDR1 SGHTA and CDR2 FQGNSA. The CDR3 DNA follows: TGTGCCAGCAGCTTATTTCAGGGGACGTACGAGCAGTACTTC. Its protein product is CASSLFQGTYEQYF.

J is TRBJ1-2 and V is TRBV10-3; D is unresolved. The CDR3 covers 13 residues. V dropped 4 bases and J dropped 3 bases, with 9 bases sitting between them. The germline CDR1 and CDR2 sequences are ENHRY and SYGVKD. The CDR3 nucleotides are TGTGCCATCAGTGCGGGAACCCACTATGGCTACACCTTC. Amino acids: CAISAGTHYGYTF.

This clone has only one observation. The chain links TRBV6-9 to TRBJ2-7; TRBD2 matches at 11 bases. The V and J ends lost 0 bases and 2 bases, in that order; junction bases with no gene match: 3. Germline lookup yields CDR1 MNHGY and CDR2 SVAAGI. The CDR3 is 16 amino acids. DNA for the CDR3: TGTGCCAGCAGTTATTCGACTAGCGGGGCCCCCTACGAGCAGTACGTC. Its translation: CASSYSTSGAPYEQYV.

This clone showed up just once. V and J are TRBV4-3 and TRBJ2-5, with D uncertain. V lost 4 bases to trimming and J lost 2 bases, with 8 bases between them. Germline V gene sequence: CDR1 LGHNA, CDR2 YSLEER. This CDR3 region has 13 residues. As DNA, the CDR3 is TGCGCCAGCAGCCCCTCCCTGCAAGAGACCCAGTACTTC. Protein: CASSPSLQETQYF.

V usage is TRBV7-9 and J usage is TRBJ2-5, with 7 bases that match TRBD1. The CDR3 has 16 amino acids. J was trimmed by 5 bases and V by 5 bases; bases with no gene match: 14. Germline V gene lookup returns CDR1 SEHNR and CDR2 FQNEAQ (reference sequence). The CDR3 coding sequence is TGTGCCAGCAGCCCACAGGGTAGGGGGCCTCGGGAGACCCAGTACTTC. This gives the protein CASSPQGRGPRETQYF. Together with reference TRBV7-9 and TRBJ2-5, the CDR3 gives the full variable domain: DTGVSQNPRHKITKRGQNVTFRCDPISEHNRLYWYRQTLGQGPEFLTYFQNEAQLEKSRLLSDRFSAERPKGSFSTLEIQRTEQGDSAMYLCASSPQGRGPRETQYFGPGTRLLVL.

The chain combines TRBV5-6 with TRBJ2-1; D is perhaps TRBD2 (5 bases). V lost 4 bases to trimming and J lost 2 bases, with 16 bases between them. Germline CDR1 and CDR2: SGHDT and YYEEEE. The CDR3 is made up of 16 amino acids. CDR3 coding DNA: TGTGCCAGCAGCGGGTTCCCCGGGATGACCTACAATGAGCAGTTCTTC. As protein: CASSGFPGMTYNEQFF.

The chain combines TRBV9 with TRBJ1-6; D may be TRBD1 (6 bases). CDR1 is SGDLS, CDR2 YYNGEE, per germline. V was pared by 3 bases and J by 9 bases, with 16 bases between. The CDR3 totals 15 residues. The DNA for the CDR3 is TGTGCCAGCAGCGCTCTACAGGGATCCGGTTCACCCCTCCACTTT. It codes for CASSALQGSGSPLHF.

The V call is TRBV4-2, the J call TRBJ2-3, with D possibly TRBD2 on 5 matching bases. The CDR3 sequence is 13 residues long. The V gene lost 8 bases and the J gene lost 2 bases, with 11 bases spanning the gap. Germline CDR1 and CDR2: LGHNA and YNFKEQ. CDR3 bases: TGTGCCAGCCAGACCGACTACACAGATACGCAGTATTTT. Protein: CASQTDYTDTQYF.

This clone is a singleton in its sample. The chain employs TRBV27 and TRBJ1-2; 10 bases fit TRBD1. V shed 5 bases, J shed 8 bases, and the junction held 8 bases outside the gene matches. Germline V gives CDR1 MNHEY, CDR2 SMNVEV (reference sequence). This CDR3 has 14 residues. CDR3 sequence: CASSPTGQGGGYTF. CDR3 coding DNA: TGTGCCAGCAGTCCTACCGGACAGGGGGGAGGCTACACCTTC.

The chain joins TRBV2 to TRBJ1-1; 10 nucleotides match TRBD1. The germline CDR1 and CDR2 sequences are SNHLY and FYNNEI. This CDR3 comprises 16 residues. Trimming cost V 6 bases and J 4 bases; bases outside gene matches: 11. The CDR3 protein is CASRPGLGQGVTEAFF. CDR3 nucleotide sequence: TGTGCCAGCAGACCGGGCTTAGGACAGGGGGTCACTGAAGCTTTCTTT.

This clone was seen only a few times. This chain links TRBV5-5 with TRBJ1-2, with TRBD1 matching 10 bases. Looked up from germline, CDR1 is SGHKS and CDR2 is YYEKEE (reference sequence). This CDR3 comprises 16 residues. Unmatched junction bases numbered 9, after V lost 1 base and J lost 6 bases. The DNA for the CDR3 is TGTGCCAGCAGCTTGAGAGTCGGGACAGGGGTACATGGCTACACCTTC. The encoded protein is CASSLRVGTGVHGYTF.

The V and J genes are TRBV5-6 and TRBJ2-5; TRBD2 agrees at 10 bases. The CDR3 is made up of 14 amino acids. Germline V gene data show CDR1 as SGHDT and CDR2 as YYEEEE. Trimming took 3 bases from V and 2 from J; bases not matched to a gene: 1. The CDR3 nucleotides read TGTGCCAGCAGCTCACTAGCGGGGCAAGAGACCCAGTACTTC. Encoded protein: CASSSLAGQETQYF. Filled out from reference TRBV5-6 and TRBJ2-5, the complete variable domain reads DAGVTQSPTHLIKTRGQQVTLRCSPKSGHDTVSWYQQALGQGPQFIFQYYEEEERQRGNFPDRFSGHQFPNYSSELNVNALLLGDSALYLCASSSLAGQETQYFGPGTRLLVL.

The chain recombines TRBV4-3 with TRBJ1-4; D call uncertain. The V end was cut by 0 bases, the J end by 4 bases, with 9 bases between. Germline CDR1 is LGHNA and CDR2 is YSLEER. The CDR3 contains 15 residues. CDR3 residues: CASSQDLRHNEKLFF. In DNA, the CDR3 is TGCGCCAGCAGCCAAGATCTCAGGCATAATGAAAAACTGTTTTTT.

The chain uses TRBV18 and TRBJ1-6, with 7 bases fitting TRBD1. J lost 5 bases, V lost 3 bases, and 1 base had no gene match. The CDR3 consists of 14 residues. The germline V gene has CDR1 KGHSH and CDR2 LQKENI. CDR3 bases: TGTGCCAGCTCACCGACAGGGAATAATTCACCCCTCCACTTT. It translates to CASSPTGNNSPLHF.

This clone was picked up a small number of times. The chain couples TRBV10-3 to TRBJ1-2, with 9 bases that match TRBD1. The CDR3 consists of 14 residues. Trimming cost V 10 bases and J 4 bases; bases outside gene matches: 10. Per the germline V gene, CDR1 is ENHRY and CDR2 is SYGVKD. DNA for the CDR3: TGTGCCACCTTGGATGGGACAGGGTCCTATGGCTACACCTTC. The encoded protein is CATLDGTGSYGYTF.

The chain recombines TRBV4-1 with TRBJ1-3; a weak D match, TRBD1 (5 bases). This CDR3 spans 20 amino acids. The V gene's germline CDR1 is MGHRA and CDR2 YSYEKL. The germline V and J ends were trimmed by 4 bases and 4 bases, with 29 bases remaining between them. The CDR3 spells CASSRPGPAGRQSWGNTIYF. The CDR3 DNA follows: TGCGCCAGCAGCCGCCCCGGGCCGGCAGGGCGCCAATCCTGGGGAAACACCATATATTTT.